This TCR beta chain was recovered during a study of blood T cell repertoires in COVID-19. Background on the study: The analysed material was cDNA or gDNA that came from T cells, B-cell-depleted T cells, or PBMCs.

Per the original data handling: Amplification from reference gene primers served as the basis for estimated nucleated cell counts. TCRdb's table, derived via immunoSEQ multiplex PCR, lists solely in-frame clones and lacks some. V, J and clone size are taken as reported in that table, and D and trimming were inferred from the DNA itself. The table has some 64,000 clones, about 77% seen once. Per the germline V gene, CDR1 is SGHRS and CDR2 is YFSETQ. The V end was cut by 2 bases, the J end by 4 bases, with 15 bases between. The CDR3 runs to 15 residues. The chain joins TRBV5-1 to TRBJ2-5, with D possibly being TRBD2 (5 bases). Sequencing was done on a sample of peripheral blood. The receptor comes from a man of 80 years or more with active or convalescent COVID-19. CDR3 DNA sequence: TGCGCCAGCAGCTTTGAGCTCTTGGGGAGAGAGACCCAGTACTTC. This sequence encodes CASSFELLGRETQYF.